The 22 T cell receptor beta chains presented below share a single source sample, sequenced in a study of blood T cell repertoires in COVID-19. Data came from immunoSEQ multiplex PCR; TCRdb stores just in-frame clones and leaves some out. The sample yields hundreds of thousands of clones, 85% to 90% seen once. Sample: PBMCs or T cells enriched from blood (not recorded which). These receptor sequences come from a woman aged 45-59 years in a cohort exposed to, infected with or recovered from COVID-19 (not recorded which).

The CDR3: CASRRDRGLYEQYF. The CDR3 DNA reads TGTGCCAGCAGGAGGGACAGGGGGCTTTACGAGCAGTACTTC. This chain joins TRBV5-4 and TRBJ2-7, with 12 nucleotides matching TRBD1. Germline loops: CDR1 SGHNT, CDR2 YYREEE (reference sequence). The CDR3 covers 14 residues. V shed 5 bases and J 4 bases; nucleotides not matched to a gene: 4.

The genes are TRBV18 and TRBJ2-1; D possibly corresponds to TRBD1 (6 bases). The length of the CDR3 is 16 residues. Deletions cut 2 bases from V and 2 bases from J, with 13 bases between. Germline assignment: CDR1 KGHSH and CDR2 LQKENI. The CDR3 region has the DNA TGTGCCAGCTCACCAAACGGACAGAGCACCTACAATGAGCAGTTCTTC. Amino acids: CASSPNGQSTYNEQFF.

This clone was counted a single time. This chain joins TRBV28 and TRBJ1-4; D is perhaps TRBD1 (5 bases). The CDR3 totals 13 residues. V was pared by 10 bases and J by 8 bases, with 17 bases between. Germline CDR1 is MDHEN and CDR2 is SYDVKM. The CDR3 loop reads CATHGGAWEKLFF. The CDR3 DNA sequence: TGTGCCACCCACGGAGGGGCATGGGAAAAACTGTTTTTT.

The chain combines TRBV5-1 with TRBJ2-3, with 8 bases lining up with TRBD1. The CDR3 has 16 residues. Trimming removed 0 bases from V and 1 base from J; junction bases left unmatched: 4. CDR1 and CDR2 (germline): SGHRS, YFSETQ. The CDR3 bases are TGCGCCAGCAGCTTGGATACAGGGGGAGGCACAGATACGCAGTATTTT. It encodes CASSLDTGGGTDTQYF.

Here the CDR3 DNA reads TGTGCCAGCAGTTACTCGGCGGGCTGGACCCAGTACTTC. Its protein is CASSYSAGWTQYF. This chain uses TRBV6-2 or TRBV6-3 with TRBJ2-5; a possible D gene is TRBD2 (5 bases). Germline values: CDR1 MNHEY, CDR2 SVGEGT. The V end lost 0 bases, the J end lost 7 bases, and 9 bases lay between the germline ends. The CDR3 consists of 13 residues.

The chain joins TRBV3-1 (or the pseudogene TRBV3-2) to TRBJ1-2; D not certain. The CDR3 has 18 residues. Germline V gene sequence: CDR1 LGHDT, CDR2 YNNKEL (reference sequence). The V and J ends lost 0 bases and 0 bases respectively, with 17 bases between them. The CDR3 DNA is TGTGCCAGCAGCCAAGACTACAGAATCGACCTCTCTAACTATGGCTACACCTTC. It translates to CASSQDYRIDLSNYGYTF.

CDR3 coding DNA: TGCGCCAGCAGCTTGGACAGGGCGCCTAACTATGGCTACACCTTC. Translated, it gives CASSLDRAPNYGYTF. This chain uses TRBV5-1 with TRBJ1-2, with TRBD1 as a possible D gene (6 bases). Germline V lookup: CDR1 SGHRS, CDR2 YFSETQ. The CDR3 contains 15 residues. V was cut by 0 bases and J by 0 bases, with 9 bases left in between.

The chain is built from TRBV3-1 (or the pseudogene TRBV3-2) and TRBJ1-3; D is unclear. CDR1 is LGHDT and CDR2 is YNNKEL in the germline V gene (reference sequence). Trimming stripped 5 bases from V and 0 bases from J, with 8 bases between. CDR3 length: 14 residues. This chain's CDR3 is CASSEYGSGNTIYF. DNA for the CDR3: TGTGCCAGCAGCGAGTATGGCTCTGGAAACACCATATATTTT.

The rearrangement uses TRBV18 and TRBJ1-5; 8 nucleotides agree with TRBD1. CDR3 size: 13 residues. The germline gives CDR1 KGHSH, CDR2 LQKENI. The trim removed 5 bases at V and 4 bases at J, leaving 1 base unmatched. The CDR3 region is CASSGDRNQPQHF. Written as DNA, the CDR3 is TGTGCCAGCTCAGGGGACAGGAATCAGCCCCAGCATTTT.

This chain connects TRBV6-1 to TRBJ1-1; D is perhaps TRBD1 (6 bases). Trimming cost V 0 bases and J 5 bases, with 13 bases left between them. CDR3 size: 15 residues. CDR1 is MNHNS, CDR2 SASEGT, per germline. The CDR3 region is CASSEARLGGTEAFF. The CDR3 DNA reads TGTGCCAGCAGTGAAGCTAGGTTAGGGGGTACTGAAGCTTTCTTT.

The chain couples TRBV10-3 to TRBJ1-1, with D perhaps TRBD1 (5 bases). Germline CDR1 reads ENHRY; CDR2 reads SYGVKD. Trimming left V 4 bases short and J 3 bases short, with 12 bases between. CDR3 length equals 14 residues. CDR3 in amino acids: CAISVSRGDTEAFF. In DNA, the CDR3 is TGTGCCATCAGTGTTTCTCGGGGGGACACTGAAGCTTTCTTT.

V gene TRBV7-2 combines with J gene TRBJ2-4; D might be TRBD2 (5 bases). V lost 2 bases and J 8 bases, leaving 13 bases between the germline ends. The CDR3 spans 14 residues. Germline loops: CDR1 SGHTA, CDR2 FQGNSA. The CDR3 spells CASSLTLARDIQYF. In DNA form, the CDR3 reads TGTGCCAGCAGCTTAACGCTAGCCCGGGACATTCAGTACTTC.

V usage is TRBV4-3 and J usage is TRBJ1-1, with D unresolved. The germline CDR1 and CDR2 sequences are LGHNA and YSLEER. Trimming left V 0 bases short and J 2 bases short, with 7 bases between. This CDR3 contains 14 residues. The CDR3 DNA sequence: TGCGCCAGCAGCCAAGAAGAGGGTAACACTGAAGCTTTCTTT. Residues: CASSQEEGNTEAFF.

The chain has TRBV24-1 and TRBJ1-4; the D gene is possibly TRBD1 (5 bases). V shed 4 bases and J shed 6 bases, with 14 bases lying between them. The CDR3 loop spans 15 amino acids. Germline-derived CDR1 and CDR2 are KGHDR and SFDVKD. The CDR3 DNA sequence: TGTGCCACCAGTGACACACAGGCCCTGGATGAAAAACTGTTTTTT. This encodes CATSDTQALDEKLFF.

J is TRBJ1-6 and V is TRBV12-3 or TRBV12-4, with 8 bases lining up with TRBD1. The CDR3 is 13 amino acids. The J segment lost 14 bases and the V segment lost 6 bases, leaving 9 bases of the junction unmatched. In DNA, the CDR3 is TGTGCCAGCAGCCCCGGACAGGGTATAACCCTCCACTTT. It encodes CASSPGQGITLHF.

The J gene is TRBJ2-3, the V gene TRBV2; 8 nucleotides align to TRBD2. CDR3 length: 17 amino acids. Germline assignment: CDR1 SNHLY and CDR2 FYNNEI. J gave up 0 bases and V 6 bases, and 11 bases lay outside the gene matches. The CDR3 is CASRLPLAVVSTDTQYF. CDR3 coding DNA: TGTGCCAGCAGGTTACCACTAGCGGTTGTTAGCACAGATACGCAGTATTTT.

This clone was detected a few times. In DNA, the CDR3 is TGTGCCAGCAGCCAACTTGCAGGGATAGACACTGAAGCTTTCTTT. It codes for CASSQLAGIDTEAFF. The chain carries TRBV14 and TRBJ1-1; possibly TRBD1 for D (5 bases). This CDR3 has 15 amino acids. Germline CDR1 is SGHDN and CDR2 is FVKESK. Trimming stripped 2 bases from V and 3 bases from J, with 13 bases between.

This CDR3 reads CASARGNGYEQYF. CDR3 DNA: TGCGCCAGCGCCCGGGGAAACGGCTACGAGCAGTACTTC. The chain employs TRBV4-1 and TRBJ2-7; maybe TRBD2 (5 bases). Trimming stripped 8 bases from V and 3 bases from J, with 14 bases between. The germline V gene has CDR1 MGHRA and CDR2 YSYEKL. The CDR3 sequence is 13 residues long.

This chain links TRBV12-3 or TRBV12-4 with TRBJ1-1; the D is unclear. The CDR3 covers 13 residues. Trimming removed 7 bases from V and 6 bases from J, with 15 bases in between. For the CDR3, the DNA is TGTGCCAGCACCGCGGACTACTGGGCTGAAGCTTTCTTT. It translates to CASTADYWAEAFF.

V gene TRBV11-2 combines with J gene TRBJ2-7, with TRBD2 matching over 7 bases. The CDR3 covers 15 residues. Germline loops: CDR1 SGHAT, CDR2 FQNNGV. V lost 5 bases and J lost 0; bases outside the gene matches: 7. CDR3 protein: CASSPGEGPSYEQYF. The CDR3 nucleotides are TGTGCCAGCAGCCCTGGGGAGGGGCCCTCCTACGAGCAGTACTTC.

V and J are TRBV5-4 and TRBJ2-7, with a weak D call TRBD1 (5 bases). This CDR3 is built from 13 residues. The V gene lost 0 bases and the J gene lost 3 bases, with 7 bases spanning the gap. Germline CDR1 and CDR2: SGHNT and YYREEE (reference sequence). In DNA form, the CDR3 reads TGTGCCAGCAGCTTGGAGACAGACTACGAGCAGTACTTC. It translates to CASSLETDYEQYF.

The chain couples TRBV6-6 to TRBJ1-6, with D tentatively TRBD1 (6 bases). The V end lost 6 bases, the J end lost 7 bases, and 13 bases lay between the germline ends. The CDR3 is 14 residues long. The germline gives CDR1 MNHNY, CDR2 SVGAGI (reference sequence). The CDR3 sequence: CASSTGQRNSPLHF. DNA of the CDR3: TGTGCCAGCAGCACCGGACAGCGGAATTCACCCCTCCACTTT.